A single sample is the source of the 5 T cell receptor beta chains below, sequenced in a study of human T cells and chemical hapten exposure. From the RACE reads, TCRdb called clonotypes with MiXCR, one entry per CDR3 protein. The sample shows some 250,000 distinct CDR3 sequences, almost 8% of them seen only once. Regarding time point: pre-sensitization, week 0. Treatment: therapeutic diphenylcyclopropenone sensitization with weekly scalp DPC. The sample here was whole blood, taken in connection with sensitization to the hapten diphenylcyclopropenone (DPC). The receptors here all came from a young man with alopecia areata. Some clones in this sample may be carry-over from other donors' samples.

A few counts support this clonotype. The chain has TRBV11-1 and TRBJ2-5; 11 bases map to TRBD2. CDR3 size: 16 residues. The germline V gene encodes CDR1 SGHAT and CDR2 FQDESV (reference sequence). Trimming took 5 bases from V and 0 from J; bases not matched to a gene: 5. CDR3 region: CASSPGTSGDQETQYF. In DNA form, the CDR3 reads TGTGCCAGCAGCCCCGGGACTAGCGGAGACCAAGAGACCCAGTACTTC.

V is TRBV9 and J is TRBJ2-7; 15 nucleotides align to TRBD2. Germline loops: CDR1 SGDLS, CDR2 YYNGEE. The V and J ends lost 3 bases and 0 bases, in that order; junction bases with no gene match: 16. The CDR3 is 21 residues long. The CDR3 loop reads CASSAERPGLAGGRSSYEQYF. The CDR3 DNA is TGTGCCAGCAGCGCAGAGCGCCCGGGACTAGCGGGGGGCAGGAGCTCCTACGAGCAGTACTTC.

In this sample, this clonotype turned up many times. V is TRBV28 and J is TRBJ1-2; no definite D call. The V and J ends lost 6 bases and 3 bases respectively, with 11 bases between them. The CDR3 runs to 13 residues. Germline loops: CDR1 MDHEN, CDR2 SYDVKM. This chain's CDR3 is CASSLQVYYGYTF. The CDR3 DNA reads TGTGCCAGCAGCCTTCAGGTTTACTATGGCTACACCTTC.

The rearrangement joins TRBV6-2 or TRBV6-3 to TRBJ2-2, with a weak D call TRBD1 (6 bases). The germline CDR1 and CDR2 sequences are MNHEY and SVGEGT. The V and J ends lost 7 bases and 10 bases respectively, with 10 bases between them. CDR3 length equals 11 residues. This CDR3 reads CASKDSQELFF. DNA for the CDR3: TGTGCCAGCAAGGACAGCCAGGAGCTGTTTTTT.

This clonotype appeared a few times. The J gene is TRBJ2-1, the V gene TRBV7-8, with D perhaps matching TRBD2 (5 bases). Per germline, CDR1 SGHVS and CDR2 FQNEAQ. V gave up 6 bases and J gave up 0 bases, with 12 bases separating them. The CDR3 runs to 15 residues. CDR3 in amino acids: CASSHLRDSYNEQFF. The CDR3 bases are TGTGCCAGCAGTCATCTCCGGGACTCCTACAATGAGCAGTTCTTC.